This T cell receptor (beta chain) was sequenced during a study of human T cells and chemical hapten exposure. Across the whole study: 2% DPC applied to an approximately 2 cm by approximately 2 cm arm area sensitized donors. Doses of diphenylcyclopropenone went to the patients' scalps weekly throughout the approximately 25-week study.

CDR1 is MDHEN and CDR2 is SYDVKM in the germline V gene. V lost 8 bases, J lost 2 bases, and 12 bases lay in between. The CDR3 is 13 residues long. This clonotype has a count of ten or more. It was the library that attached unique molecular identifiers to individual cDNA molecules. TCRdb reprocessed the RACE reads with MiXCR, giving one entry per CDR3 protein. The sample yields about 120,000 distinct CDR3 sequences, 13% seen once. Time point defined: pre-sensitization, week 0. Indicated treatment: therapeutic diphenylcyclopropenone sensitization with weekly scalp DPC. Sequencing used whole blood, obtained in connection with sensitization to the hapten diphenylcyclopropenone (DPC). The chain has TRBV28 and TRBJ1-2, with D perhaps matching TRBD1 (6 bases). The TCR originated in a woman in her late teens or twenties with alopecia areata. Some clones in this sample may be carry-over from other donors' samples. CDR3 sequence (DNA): TGTGCCAGCCGAACAGGGTACAACTATGGCTACACCTTC. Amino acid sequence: CASRTGYNYGYTF.